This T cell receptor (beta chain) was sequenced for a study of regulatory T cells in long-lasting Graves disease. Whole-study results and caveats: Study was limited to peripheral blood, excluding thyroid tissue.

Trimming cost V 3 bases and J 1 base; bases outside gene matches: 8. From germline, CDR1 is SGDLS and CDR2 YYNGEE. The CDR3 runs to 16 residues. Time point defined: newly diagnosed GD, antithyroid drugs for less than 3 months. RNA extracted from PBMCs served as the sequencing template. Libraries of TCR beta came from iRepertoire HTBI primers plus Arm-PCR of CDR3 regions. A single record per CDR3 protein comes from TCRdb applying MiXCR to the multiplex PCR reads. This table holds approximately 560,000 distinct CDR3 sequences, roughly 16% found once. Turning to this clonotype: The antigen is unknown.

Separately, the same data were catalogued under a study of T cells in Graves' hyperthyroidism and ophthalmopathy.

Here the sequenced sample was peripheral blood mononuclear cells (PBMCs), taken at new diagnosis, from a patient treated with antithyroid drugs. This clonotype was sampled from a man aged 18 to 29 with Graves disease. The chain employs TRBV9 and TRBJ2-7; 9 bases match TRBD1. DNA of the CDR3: TGTGCCAGCAGCGCCGGAGGGACAGGGACTTCCTACGAGCAGTACTTC. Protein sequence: CASSAGGTGTSYEQYF.